The T cell receptor beta chain described here comes from a study of CD8+CD57+ T cells in acquired aplastic anemia. This clonotype appeared a few times. By flow cytometry, patients selected for sequencing had shown an expansion of CD8+CD57+ cells. CDR3 and TCR beta VDJ profiling relied on a genomic DNA template. TCRdb re-analysed the reads in MiXCR, keeping a single row per CDR3 protein. The profile shows about 200,000 distinct CDR3 sequences, 65% of them singletons. V trimming: 7 bases; J trimming: 0 bases; junction bases outside the gene matches: 14. There are 17 residues in the CDR3. Germline lookup yields CDR1 MNHNY and CDR2 SVGAGI (reference sequence).

V is TRBV6-6 and J is TRBJ1-1, with 7 positions matching TRBD1. This receptor was obtained from a human donor with aplastic anemia. Specimen: sorted CD4+, CD8+, or CD8+CD57+ T cells (not recorded which) from PBMCs. DNA for the CDR3: TGTGCCAGCAAGCTATACGGGACAGCGGATTTGAACACTGAAGCTTTCTTT. This sequence encodes CASKLYGTADLNTEAFF.